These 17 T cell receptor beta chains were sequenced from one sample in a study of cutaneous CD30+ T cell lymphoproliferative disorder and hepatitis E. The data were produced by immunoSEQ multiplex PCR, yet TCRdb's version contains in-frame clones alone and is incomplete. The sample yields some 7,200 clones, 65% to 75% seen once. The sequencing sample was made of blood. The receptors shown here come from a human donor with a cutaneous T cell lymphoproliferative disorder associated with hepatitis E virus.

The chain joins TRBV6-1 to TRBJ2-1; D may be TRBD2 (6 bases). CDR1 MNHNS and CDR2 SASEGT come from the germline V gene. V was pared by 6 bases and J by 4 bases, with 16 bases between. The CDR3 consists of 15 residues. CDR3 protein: CASSPGGVEYNEQFF. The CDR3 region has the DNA TGTGCCAGCAGCCCTGGAGGGGTAGAGTACAATGAGCAGTTCTTC.

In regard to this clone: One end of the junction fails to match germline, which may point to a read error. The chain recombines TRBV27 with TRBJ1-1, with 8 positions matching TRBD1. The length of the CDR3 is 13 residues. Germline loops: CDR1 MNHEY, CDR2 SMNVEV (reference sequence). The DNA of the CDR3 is TGTGTCAGCGCGGACAGGGCCAACACTGAAGCTTTCTTT. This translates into CVSADRANTEAFF.

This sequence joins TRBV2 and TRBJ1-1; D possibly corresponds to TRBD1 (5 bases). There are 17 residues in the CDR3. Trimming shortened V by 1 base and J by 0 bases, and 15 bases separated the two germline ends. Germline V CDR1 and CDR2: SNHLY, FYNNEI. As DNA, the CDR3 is TGTGCCAGCAGTGAAGTTATGGGGGTCCTATTGAACACTGAAGCTTTCTTT. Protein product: CASSEVMGVLLNTEAFF. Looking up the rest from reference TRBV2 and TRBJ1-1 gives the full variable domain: EPEVTQTPSHQVTQMGQEVILRCVPISNHLYFYWYRQILGQKVEFLVSFYNNEISEKSEIFDDQFSVERPDGSNFTLKIRSTKLEDSAMYFCASSEVMGVLLNTEAFFGQGTRLTVV.

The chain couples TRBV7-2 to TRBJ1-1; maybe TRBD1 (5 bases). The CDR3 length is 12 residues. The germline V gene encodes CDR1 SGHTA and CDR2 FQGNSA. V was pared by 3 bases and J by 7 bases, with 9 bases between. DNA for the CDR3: TGTGCCAGCAGCTTTTCAGGGAGTGAAGCTTTCTTT. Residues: CASSFSGSEAFF.

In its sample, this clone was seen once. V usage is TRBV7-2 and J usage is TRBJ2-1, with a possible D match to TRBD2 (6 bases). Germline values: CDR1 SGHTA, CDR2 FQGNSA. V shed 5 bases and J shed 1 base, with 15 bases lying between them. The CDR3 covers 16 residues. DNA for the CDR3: TGTGCCAGCAGCCGAACTAGCCTCACTTCCTACAATGAGCAGTTCTTC. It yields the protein CASSRTSLTSYNEQFF.

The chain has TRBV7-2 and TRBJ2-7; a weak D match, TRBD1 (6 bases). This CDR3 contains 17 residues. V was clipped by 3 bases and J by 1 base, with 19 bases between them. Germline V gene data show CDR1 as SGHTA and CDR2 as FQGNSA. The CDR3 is CASSLGRRGPLSYEQYF. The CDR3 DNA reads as TGTGCCAGCAGCTTGGGTCGCAGGGGCCCCTTATCCTACGAGCAGTACTTC.

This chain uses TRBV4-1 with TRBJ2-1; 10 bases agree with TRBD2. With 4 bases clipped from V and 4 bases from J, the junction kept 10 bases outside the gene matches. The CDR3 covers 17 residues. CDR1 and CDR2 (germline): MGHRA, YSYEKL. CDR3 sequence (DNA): TGCGCCAGCAGCCCCCGGTCACTAGCGGGGATTTACAATGAGCAGTTCTTC. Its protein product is CASSPRSLAGIYNEQFF.

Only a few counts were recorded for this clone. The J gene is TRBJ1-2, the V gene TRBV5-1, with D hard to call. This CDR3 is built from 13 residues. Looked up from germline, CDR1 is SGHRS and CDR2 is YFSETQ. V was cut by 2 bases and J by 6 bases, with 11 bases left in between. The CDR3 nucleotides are TGCGCCAGCAGCTTTTCCAGATTGGATGGCTACACCTTC. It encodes CASSFSRLDGYTF.

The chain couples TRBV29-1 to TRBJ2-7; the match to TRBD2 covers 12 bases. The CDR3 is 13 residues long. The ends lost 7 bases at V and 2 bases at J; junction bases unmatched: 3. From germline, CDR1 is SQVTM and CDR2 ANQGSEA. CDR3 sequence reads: CSGSSGRAYEQYF. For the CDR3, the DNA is TGCAGCGGATCTAGCGGGAGGGCCTACGAGCAGTACTTC.

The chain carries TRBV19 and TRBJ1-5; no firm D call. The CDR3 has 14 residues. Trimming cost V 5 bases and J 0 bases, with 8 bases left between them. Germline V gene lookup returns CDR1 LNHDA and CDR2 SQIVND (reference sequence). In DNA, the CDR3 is TGTGCCAGTAGTGCCCAGAATAGCAATCAGCCCCAGCATTTT. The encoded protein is CASSAQNSNQPQHF.

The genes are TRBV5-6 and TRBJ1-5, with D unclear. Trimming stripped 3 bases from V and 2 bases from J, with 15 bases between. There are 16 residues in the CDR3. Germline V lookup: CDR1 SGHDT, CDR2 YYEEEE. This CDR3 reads CASSSFLWGGNQPQHF. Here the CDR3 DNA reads TGTGCCAGCAGCTCTTTTTTATGGGGAGGCAATCAGCCCCAGCATTTT. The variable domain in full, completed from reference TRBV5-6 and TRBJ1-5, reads DAGVTQSPTHLIKTRGQQVTLRCSPKSGHDTVSWYQQALGQGPQFIFQYYEEEERQRGNFPDRFSGHQFPNYSSELNVNALLLGDSALYLCASSSFLWGGNQPQHFGDGTRLSIL.

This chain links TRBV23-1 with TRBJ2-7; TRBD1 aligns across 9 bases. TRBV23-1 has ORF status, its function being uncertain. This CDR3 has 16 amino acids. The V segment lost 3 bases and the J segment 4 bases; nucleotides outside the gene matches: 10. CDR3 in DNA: TGCGCCAGCAGTCAGAACTCCGGGACAGGGAATTACGAGCAGTACTTC. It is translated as CASSQNSGTGNYEQYF.

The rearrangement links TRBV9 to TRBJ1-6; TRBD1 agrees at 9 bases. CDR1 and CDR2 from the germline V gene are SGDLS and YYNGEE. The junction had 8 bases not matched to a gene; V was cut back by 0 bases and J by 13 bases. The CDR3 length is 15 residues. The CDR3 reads CASSVGQGGAGPLHF. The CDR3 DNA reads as TGTGCCAGCAGCGTAGGACAGGGGGGGGCGGGGCCCCTCCACTTT.

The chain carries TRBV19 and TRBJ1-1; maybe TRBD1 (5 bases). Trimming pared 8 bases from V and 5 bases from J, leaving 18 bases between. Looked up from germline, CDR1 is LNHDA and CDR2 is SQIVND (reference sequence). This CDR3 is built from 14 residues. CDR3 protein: CASRVTGDVTEAFF. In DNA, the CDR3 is TGTGCCAGTCGGGTTACGGGGGATGTGACTGAAGCTTTCTTT.

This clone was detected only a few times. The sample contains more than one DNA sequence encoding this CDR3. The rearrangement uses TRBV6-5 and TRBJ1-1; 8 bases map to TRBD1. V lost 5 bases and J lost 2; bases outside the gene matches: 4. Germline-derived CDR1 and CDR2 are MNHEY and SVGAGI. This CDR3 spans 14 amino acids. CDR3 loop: CASSPDRANTEAFF. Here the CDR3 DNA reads TGTGCCAGCAGTCCGGACAGGGCTAACACTGAAGCTTTCTTT.

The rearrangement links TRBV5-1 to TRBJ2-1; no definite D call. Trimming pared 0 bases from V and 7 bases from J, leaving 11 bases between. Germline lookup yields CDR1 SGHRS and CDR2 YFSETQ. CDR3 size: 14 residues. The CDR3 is CASSLGEPRNEQFF. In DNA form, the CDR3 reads TGCGCCAGCAGCTTGGGGGAACCTAGGAATGAGCAGTTCTTC.

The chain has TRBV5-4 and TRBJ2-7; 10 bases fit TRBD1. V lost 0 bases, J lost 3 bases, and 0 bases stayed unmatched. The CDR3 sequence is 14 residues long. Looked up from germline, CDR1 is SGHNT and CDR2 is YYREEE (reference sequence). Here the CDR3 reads CASSLGDRGYEQYF. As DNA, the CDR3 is TGTGCCAGCAGCTTGGGGGACAGGGGCTACGAGCAGTACTTC.